The 9 T cell receptor beta chains below come from one sample, sequenced in a study of human T cells and chemical hapten exposure. TCRdb ran MiXCR on the RACE reads and lists one entry per CDR3 protein. The sample comprises some 84,000 distinct CDR3 sequences, about 10% of which are singletons, and approximately 5% rests with the top ten. As for time point: patch test 2, 6 weeks after DPC sensitization. Treatment here: therapeutic diphenylcyclopropenone sensitization with weekly scalp DPC. The material sequenced was whole blood, taken in connection with sensitization to the hapten diphenylcyclopropenone (DPC). The receptors originated from a woman between 45 and 65 years old with alopecia areata. Some clones in this sample may be carry-over from other donors' samples.

The chain employs TRBV9 and TRBJ1-5; no reliable D call. The CDR3 has 14 residues. V lost 3 bases and J 4 bases, leaving 11 bases between the germline ends. Per the germline V gene, CDR1 is SGDLS and CDR2 is YYNGEE. Written as DNA, the CDR3 is TGTGCCAGCAGCGAAGGACGCCGAAATCAGCCCCAGCATTTT. Amino acid sequence: CASSEGRRNQPQHF.

This clonotype appeared a few times. The chain has TRBV7-9 and TRBJ1-4; 9 bases are shared with TRBD1. This CDR3 has 15 amino acids. Per the germline V gene, CDR1 is SEHNR and CDR2 is FQNEAQ (reference sequence). V gave up 6 bases and J gave up 7 bases; unmatched junction bases: 9. CDR3 in DNA: TGTGCCAGCAGTTATTCGACAGGGGGAAGTGAAAAACTGTTTTTT. As protein: CASSYSTGGSEKLFF.

This clonotype was counted ten times or more. The chain combines TRBV7-9 with TRBJ2-1; 12 positions match TRBD2. CDR1 is SEHNR and CDR2 is FQNEAQ in the germline V gene (reference sequence). J was trimmed by 1 base and V by 5 bases; bases with no gene match: 9. The CDR3 is made up of 18 amino acids. This chain's CDR3 is CASSLRSSGRASYNEQFF. The CDR3 nucleotides are TGTGCCAGCAGCCTAAGGTCTAGCGGGAGGGCTTCCTACAATGAGCAGTTCTTC.

In this sample, this clonotype turned up a few times. The chain combines TRBV3-1 with TRBJ2-7; maybe TRBD2 (5 bases). Trimming removed 1 base from V and 4 bases from J, with 17 bases in between. CDR3 length: 16 amino acids. Germline CDR1 reads LGHDT; CDR2 reads YNNKEL (reference sequence). CDR3 nucleotide sequence: TGTGCCAGCAGCCAAGCTCCCGCTGATACGGGGTACGAGCAGTACTTC. Translation: CASSQAPADTGYEQYF.

There are a few counts of this clonotype. V usage is TRBV10-3 and J usage is TRBJ1-2; 7 nucleotides match TRBD1. In germline, CDR1 is ENHRY, CDR2 SYGVKD. The junction had 5 bases not matched to a gene; V was cut back by 2 bases and J by 8 bases. The CDR3 has 13 residues. The CDR3 here is CAISEDRDDGYTF. The CDR3 DNA follows: TGTGCCATCAGTGAGGACAGGGACGACGGCTACACCTTC.

This clonotype was seen a handful of times. The chain couples TRBV6-5 to TRBJ1-5, with TRBD1 identical over 8 bases. V lost 6 bases and J lost 4; bases outside the gene matches: 5. This CDR3 comprises 14 residues. CDR1 MNHEY and CDR2 SVGAGI come from the germline V gene. The DNA of the CDR3 is TGTGCCAGCAGGCCGACAGGGGAAAATCAGCCCCAGCATTTT. Its translation: CASRPTGENQPQHF.

The chain has TRBV7-2 and TRBJ2-5, with D unclear. CDR3 length: 14 amino acids. CDR1 and CDR2 (germline): SGHTA, FQGNSA. V gave up 4 bases and J gave up 3 bases, with 12 bases separating them. CDR3 bases: TGTGCCAGCAGCTCGACAAGAGGAAAAGAGACCCAGTACTTC. Its translation is CASSSTRGKETQYF.

This clonotype was observed a few times. The chain carries TRBV5-5 and TRBJ1-2; D possibly corresponds to TRBD1 (5 bases). V lost 4 bases and J lost 6, with 16 bases in between. The CDR3 runs 14 residues. Per germline, CDR1 SGHKS and CDR2 YYEKEE (reference sequence). The CDR3 loop reads CASSTTAFGDGYTF. DNA for the CDR3: TGTGCCAGCAGCACGACAGCGTTCGGCGATGGCTACACCTTC.

Many counts were recorded for this clonotype. The chain joins TRBV9 to TRBJ1-2, with D perhaps TRBD1 (5 bases). CDR1 SGDLS and CDR2 YYNGEE come from the germline V gene. CDR3 length: 15 residues. V gave up 2 bases and J gave up 1 base, with 12 bases separating them. This CDR3 is CASSVLAGNNYGYTF. The CDR3 DNA reads TGTGCCAGCAGCGTGTTAGCAGGGAATAACTATGGCTACACCTTC.